The source of this TCR beta chain is a study of technical replicates of blood from a few donors. The CDR3 sequence is 17 residues long. Germline V gene sequence: CDR1 SNHLY, CDR2 FYNNEI. Trimming took 5 bases from V and 3 from J; bases not matched to a gene: 12. The table came from immunoSEQ multiplex PCR; TCRdb's copy has only in-frame clones and leaves some out. Among roughly 74,000 clones listed, more than 85% were seen once. Sequencing was done on a sample of T cells isolated from PBMCs. This TCR derives from a human donor in good health. The rearrangement joins TRBV2 to TRBJ2-1; 8 bases match TRBD2. The CDR3 nucleotides read TGTGCCAGCAGTTCCTCCGGGACTAGGGGAATCTACAATGAGCAGTTCTTC. Amino acids: CASSSSGTRGIYNEQFF.